This T cell receptor beta chain was sequenced for a study of T cell repertoires in cytomegalovirus infection. A single record per CDR3 protein comes from TCRdb applying MiXCR to the reads. This repertoire shows approximately 400,000 distinct CDR3 sequences, roughly 30% found once; its top ten account for approximately 15%. This clonotype was observed a few times. This CDR3 region has 13 residues. Looked up from germline, CDR1 is ENHRY and CDR2 is SYGVKD. Trimming cost V 2 bases and J 2 bases, with 4 bases left between them. The specimen was PBMCs. V and J are TRBV10-3 and TRBJ1-3, with D unclear. The TCR sequence derives from a human donor in good health (CMV status not recorded). Some clones in this sample may be carry-over from other donors' samples. In nucleotides, the CDR3 is TGTGCCATCAGTGAGGGGCCTGGAAACACCATATATTTT. Amino acid sequence: CAISEGPGNTIYF.